The TCR beta chain described here comes from a study of control samples from healthy donors and cancer patients. This clone came up once. The germline V gene encodes CDR1 SGHKS and CDR2 YYEKEE (reference sequence). The CDR3 loop spans 13 amino acids. V lost 4 bases and J 4 bases, leaving 11 bases between the germline ends. TCRdb keeps only in-frame clones here, not all; method: immunoSEQ multiplex PCR. The repertoire holds about 100,000 clones, with roughly 87% as singletons. Sequenced: blood. The chain is built from TRBV5-5 and TRBJ1-2; no clear D gene. This TCR derives from a woman between 45 and 60 years old in good health. The CDR3 sequence: CASSPPSVYGYTF. In DNA, the CDR3 is TGTGCCAGCAGCCCACCGAGTGTCTATGGCTACACCTTC.